What follows is one T cell receptor (beta chain) and its context. Its antigen is undetermined. The sample belongs to a study of beta chain features in type 1 diabetes. Overall study findings and caveats: Cells with high TCR expression could be over-represented by cDNA sequencing.

Every bit of the isolated RNA underwent reverse transcription, so sequencing read expressed TCRB transcripts. TCRdb's copy holds only in-frame clones and misses some; the assay was immunoSEQ multiplex PCR. The top ten clones hold under 0.45% of a sample with under 150,000 clones, under 60% of them seen once. Germline CDR1 and CDR2: SNHLY and FYNNEI. V lost 5 bases to trimming and J lost 6 bases; unmatched junction nucleotides: 6. This CDR3 is 14 amino acids long. One heparinised blood draw, averaging approximately 0.11 L, came from each donor. All sorted populations exceeded 95% purity. The receptor comes from a man between 18 and 35 years old in good health. The sequenced sample was Tregs from blood. The chain carries TRBV2 and TRBJ2-2; TRBD2 agrees at 7 bases. CDR3 in DNA: TGTGCCAGCAGTAAAACGCTAGCGGCCGGGGAGCTGTTTTTT. Its protein is CASSKTLAAGELFF.